A selection of T cell receptor beta chains follows, all from one sample in a study of low-dose radiotherapy and immunotherapy resistance in tumors. TCRdb independently ran MiXCR on the reads; one entry per CDR3 protein. The sample lists under 95,000 distinct CDR3 sequences; around a sixth were seen once. Sequenced material: PBMCs, taken after low-dose radiotherapy plus immunotherapy. The receptors were sampled from a male donor with prostate cancer. Each CDR3 is given with its conserved first and last residue. The D gene is left open where the match is weak. Size is omitted from some rows. Given values are once, few, many or a class for expanded clones.

abundance	v_gene	j_gene	d_gene	CDR3aa	CDR3nt
many	TRBV10-2	TRBJ1-2	TRBD1	CASGQAYGYTF	TGCGCCAGCGGACAGGCCTATGGCTACACCTTC
NA	TRBV20-1	TRBJ1-1	NA	CSASHPPEAEAFF	TGCAGTGCTAGTCACCCTCCTGAGGCTGAAGCTTTCTTT
many	TRBV28	TRBJ1-2	TRBD1	CASSLRPYPGGQLF	TGTGCCAGCAGTTTACGCCCATATCCAGGGGGGCAATTATTC
many	TRBV6-5	TRBJ2-7	NA	CASRGPGSYEQYF	TGTGCCAGCAGGGGGCCGGGCTCCTACGAGCAGTACTTC
many	TRBV10-3	TRBJ2-1	TRBD2	CAIGTSGRVNEQFF	TGTGCCATCGGGACTAGCGGGAGAGTAAATGAGCAGTTCTTC
many	TRBV5-6	TRBJ2-7	TRBD2	CASSLIAGGKGEQYF	TGTGCCAGCAGCTTGATAGCGGGAGGAAAAGGGGAGCAGTACTTC
many	TRBV28	TRBJ2-7	NA	CASTNTGQISYEQYF	TGTGCCAGCACCAACACAGGACAAATCTCCTACGAGCAGTACTTC
many	TRBV28	TRBJ2-5	TRBD2	CASSSLAGENGETQYF	TGTGCCAGCAGCTCCCTAGCGGGAGAGAATGGAGAGACCCAGTACTTC
many	TRBV19	TRBJ1-2	TRBD1	CATSGGYGYTF	TGTGCCACCTCAGGGGGCTATGGCTACACCTTC
many	TRBV7-2	TRBJ1-5	TRBD1	CASSEGQGLSNQPQHF	TGTGCCAGCAGCGAGGGACAGGGGTTGAGCAATCAGCCCCAGCATTTT
NA	TRBV27	TRBJ2-1	TRBD2	CASSREGEVSYNEQFF	TGTGCCAGCAGTCGGGAGGGTGAGGTGAGTTACAATGAGCAGTTCTTC
many	TRBV19	TRBJ1-5	NA	CASSTQGGNQPQHF	TGTGCCAGTAGTACCCAAGGTGGTAATCAGCCCCAGCATTTT
many	TRBV10-3	TRBJ1-5	NA	CAISESGISNQPQHF	TGTGCCATCAGTGAGTCCGGGATTAGCAATCAGCCCCAGCATTTT
many	TRBV6-5	TRBJ1-6	NA	CASSYSEGVPLHF	TGTGCCAGCAGTTACTCGGAGGGGGTTCCCCTCCACTTT
many	TRBV9	TRBJ2-3	NA	CASSVEGTRSTDTQYF	TGTGCCAGCAGCGTAGAGGGTACTAGGAGCACAGATACGCAGTATTTT
many	TRBV2	TRBJ1-1	NA	CASSEALGVNTEAFF	TGTGCCAGCAGTGAAGCGCTTGGGGTGAACACTGAAGCTTTCTTT
many	TRBV7-8	TRBJ1-4	NA	CASSPGKLFF	TGTGCCAGCAGCCCCGGAAAACTGTTTTTT
many	TRBV6-2/TRBV6-3	TRBJ2-2	TRBD2	CASRKSSGSTGELFF	TGTGCCAGCAGGAAGTCTAGCGGGAGTACCGGGGAGCTGTTTTTT
many	TRBV28	TRBJ2-7	NA	CASSTPYEQYF	TGTGCCAGCAGTACCCCCTACGAGCAGTACTTC
many	TRBV5-1	TRBJ1-2	TRBD1	CASSLSGQGAGYTF	TGCGCCAGCAGCTTGTCGGGACAGGGGGCTGGCTACACCTTC
once	TRBV12-3/TRBV12-4	TRBJ1-5	TRBD1	CASSWDREINQPQHF	TGTGCCAGCAGCTGGGACAGGGAGATCAATCAGCCCCAGCATTTT
many	TRBV3-1	TRBJ2-1	TRBD1	CASSQGTGGYDNEQFF	TGTGCCAGCAGCCAGGGTACAGGGGGCTACGACAATGAGCAGTTCTTC
many	TRBV12-3/TRBV12-4	TRBJ2-1	TRBD2	CASSPLAGGQNEQFF	TGTGCCAGCAGTCCACTAGCGGGAGGACAGAATGAGCAGTTCTTC
many	TRBV5-1	TRBJ2-1	TRBD2	CASTDFREGRNEQFF	TGCGCCAGCACCGACTTTCGGGAGGGCCGCAATGAGCAGTTCTTC
many	TRBV28	TRBJ2-3	TRBD1	CASSLSRTGGITDTQYF	TGTGCCAGCAGTTTATCCCGGACAGGAGGAATCACAGATACGCAGTATTTT
many	TRBV7-6	TRBJ2-1	NA	CASSLAIYQGYNEQFF	TGTGCCAGCAGCTTAGCGATCTATCAAGGATACAATGAGCAGTTCTTC
many	TRBV28	TRBJ2-1	TRBD2	CASSEAGASYNEQFF	TGTGCCAGCAGTGAGGCGGGAGCCTCCTACAATGAGCAGTTCTTC
many	TRBV4-1	TRBJ2-1	TRBD2	CASSQERLAYNEQFF	TGCGCCAGCAGCCAAGAGAGACTAGCGTACAATGAGCAGTTCTTC
NA	TRBV10-3	TRBJ2-2	TRBD2	CAISETSGMGGELFF	TGTGCCATCAGTGAGACTAGCGGGATGGGTGGGGAGCTGTTTTTT
many	TRBV4-1	TRBJ1-1	NA	CASSLSNVGETEAFF	TGCGCCAGCAGCCTGTCCAACGTAGGCGAGACTGAAGCTTTCTTT
many	TRBV4-2	TRBJ2-5	NA	CASSPGQETQYF	TGTGCCAGCAGCCCTGGCCAAGAGACCCAGTACTTC
many	TRBV28	TRBJ2-7	TRBD1	CASSSTGEGYEQYF	TGTGCCAGCAGCTCGACAGGGGAAGGTTACGAGCAGTACTTC
many	TRBV6-6	TRBJ2-7	TRBD2	CASSYRSGRGYEQYF	TGTGCCAGCAGTTACCGGAGCGGGAGGGGGTACGAGCAGTACTTC
many	TRBV12-3/TRBV12-4	TRBJ2-3	TRBD2	CASSPRLAGGTDTQYF	TGTGCCAGCAGCCCCCGACTAGCGGGGGGCACAGATACGCAGTATTTT
few	TRBV30	TRBJ1-3	NA	CAWTPGDLPRNTIYF	TGTGCCTGGACCCCGGGGGACCTCCCTAGAAACACCATATATTTT
many	TRBV11-2	TRBJ2-5	TRBD2	CASSLLAGGPWETQYF	TGTGCCAGCAGCCTGTTAGCGGGAGGGCCGTGGGAGACCCAGTACTTC
many	TRBV6-2/TRBV6-3	TRBJ2-6	TRBD1	CAIRQGYNSGANVLTF	TGTGCCATCCGACAGGGATACAACTCTGGGGCCAACGTCCTGACTTTC
many	TRBV28	TRBJ1-2	NA	CASSSDGILNYGYTF	TGTGCCAGCAGTTCGGACGGAATACTTAACTATGGCTACACCTTC
many	TRBV12-3/TRBV12-4	TRBJ2-7	NA	CASSSEAYEQYF	TGTGCCAGCAGTTCAGAGGCCTACGAGCAGTACTTC
few	TRBV7-2	TRBJ2-1	TRBD2	CASSPAPAGGIGEQFF	TGTGCCAGCAGCCCAGCCCCAGCGGGAGGGATCGGTGAGCAGTTCTTC
many	TRBV20-1	TRBJ2-3	TRBD2	CSARRLAGASTDTQYF	TGCAGTGCCCGACGACTAGCGGGAGCTAGCACAGATACGCAGTATTTT
many	TRBV12-3/TRBV12-4	TRBJ1-2	NA	CASRAPGNYGYTF	TGTGCCAGCAGAGCCCCCGGTAACTATGGCTACACCTTC
many	TRBV6-5	TRBJ2-1	NA	CASSYSSRWLASYNEQFF	TGTGCCAGCAGTTACTCGAGTAGATGGCTAGCTTCCTACAATGAGCAGTTCTTC
many	TRBV5-1	TRBJ2-4	TRBD1	CASSLDRGSGNIQYF	TGCGCCAGCAGCTTGGACAGGGGGAGTGGAAACATTCAGTACTTC
many	TRBV12-3/TRBV12-4	TRBJ1-5	TRBD1	CASSFAGTGNRGQPQHF	TGTGCCAGCAGTTTTGCCGGGACAGGGAATCGAGGTCAGCCCCAGCATTTT
many	TRBV2	TRBJ2-5	NA	CASSDSREGGIGETQYF	TGTGCCAGCAGCGACTCTCGAGAAGGTGGAATCGGGGAGACCCAGTACTTC
many	TRBV2	TRBJ2-7	TRBD2	CASSETSEFYEQYF	TGTGCCAGTAGTGAGACTAGCGAATTCTACGAGCAGTACTTC
many	TRBV27	TRBJ1-2	TRBD1	CASRPSAGTGNYGYTF	TGTGCCAGCAGACCAAGCGCCGGGACAGGGAACTATGGCTACACCTTC